This TCR beta chain was sequenced during a study of tumor T cells in aggressive B-cell lymphoma. Trimming pared 9 bases from V and 8 bases from J, leaving 17 bases between. This CDR3 contains 14 residues. Germline V lookup: CDR1 LNHDA, CDR2 SQIVND (reference sequence). Repertoires were generated with immunoSEQ multiplex PCR, while TCRdb's copy carries only in-frame clones and drops some. The sample carries 5,000 to 7,000 clones, over 75% recorded once. This clonotype was sampled from an adult with diffuse large B cell lymphoma. Some clones in this sample may be carry-over from other donors' samples. This chain links TRBV19 with TRBJ1-6, with unresolved D. Source material: tumor tissue. CDR3 in amino acids: CASPVADLDSPLHF. The CDR3 region has the DNA TGTGCCAGCCCTGTTGCGGATTTGGATTCACCCCTCCACTTT.